This TCR beta chain was obtained from a study of CD8 T cells in Susac syndrome. V lost 0 bases, J lost 1 base, and 10 bases lay in between. Germline-derived CDR1 and CDR2 are GTSNPN and SVGIG (reference sequence). The CDR3 totals 14 residues. Negative magnetic isolation gave CD8+ and CD4+ cells; FACS enriched CD8+ TEMRA. This clonotype came up a few times. An amount of RNA that ranged from roughly 0.5 to 1 ug was reverse transcribed with random hexamers. The TCR beta CDR3 was amplified by immunoSEQ multiplex PCR across 54 Vbeta, 13 Jbeta. TCRdb reanalysed the immunoSEQ multiplex PCR reads using MiXCR and keeps one entry per CDR3 protein. In the table there are about 400,000 distinct CDR3 sequences, 85% of which are singletons.

V usage is TRBV30 and J usage is TRBJ2-7; D ambiguous. The sample was CD8+ T cells from PBMCs. This clonotype originated in a human donor with multiple sclerosis. CDR3 in DNA: TGTGCCTGGAGTGTCCTGGGTCTATCCTACGAGCAGTACTTC. This gives the protein CAWSVLGLSYEQYF.